Below are 24 T cell receptor beta chains sequenced from a single sample in a study of memory CD8 T cells in hepatitis C reinfection. Time point in this sample: pre-reinfection, 55 to 20 weeks before reinfection detection. TCR sequencing was done directly ex vivo on sorted cells, without expansion in vitro. Measured with immunoSEQ multiplex PCR; TCRdb has only the in-frame clones, and not every one. The repertoire has over 5,500 clones, approximately 92% of them found once; the top ten carry approximately 22%. The specimen was naive CD8+ T cells sorted from blood. The receptor source for this set is a man between 45 and 60 years old with hepatitis C virus infection.

The gene calls are TRBV28 and TRBJ2-7; D may be TRBD1 (5 bases). Trimming removed 5 bases at V and 3 bases at J, with 17 bases between. CDR1 is MDHEN, CDR2 SYDVKM, per germline. This CDR3 contains 15 residues. DNA of the CDR3: TGTGCCAGCAGTGGTTTAGACAGTCGAGGCTACGAGCAGTACTTC. Translation gives CASSGLDSRGYEQYF. Full variable domain (outside the CDR3, taken from reference TRBV28 and TRBJ2-7): DVKVTQSSRYLVKRTGEKVFLECVQDMDHENMFWYRQDPGLGLRLIYFSYDVKMKEKGDIPEGYSVSREKKERFSLILESASTNQTSMYLCASSGLDSRGYEQYFGPGTRLTVT.

V gene TRBV6-6 combines with J gene TRBJ1-1, with no clear D. V lost 5 bases to trimming and J lost 5 bases, with 9 bases between them. CDR3 length: 12 amino acids. Per the germline V gene, CDR1 is MNHNY and CDR2 is SVGAGI (reference sequence). CDR3 nucleotide sequence: TGTGCCAGCAGTGCCTCAGCGACTGAAGCTTTCTTT. This codes for CASSASATEAFF.

This clone has only one observation. The chain combines TRBV6-1 with TRBJ1-1; D gene unclear. Germline CDR1 is MNHNS and CDR2 is SASEGT. Trimming pared 6 bases from V and 1 base from J, leaving 9 bases between. This CDR3 region has 13 residues. CDR3 loop: CASREGENTEAFF. CDR3 nucleotides: TGTGCCAGCAGGGAGGGCGAGAACACTGAAGCTTTCTTT.

This clone was detected a few times. The chain joins TRBV7-8 to TRBJ2-7, with 9 bases lining up with TRBD1. The germline V gene has CDR1 SGHVS and CDR2 FQNEAQ. The CDR3 length is 14 residues. Trimming cost V 5 bases and J 6 bases; bases outside gene matches: 8. The CDR3 loop reads CASSPRDREAEQYF. The CDR3, as DNA: TGTGCCAGCAGCCCACGGGACAGGGAGGCCGAGCAGTACTTC.

The rearrangement joins TRBV9 to TRBJ1-6; no definite D call. The CDR3 is 11 amino acids. CDR1 SGDLS and CDR2 YYNGEE come from the germline V gene. Trimming pared 3 bases from V and 13 bases from J, leaving 8 bases between. In nucleotides, the CDR3 is TGTGCCAGCAGCGGCCTAGGCCCCCTCCACTTT. This translates into CASSGLGPLHF.

The V call is TRBV7-2, the J call TRBJ2-1; D is ambiguous. V was pared by 1 base and J by 9 bases, with 7 bases between. This CDR3 spans 12 amino acids. Germline loops: CDR1 SGHTA, CDR2 FQGNSA. The CDR3 DNA is TGTGCCAGCAGCTTAGATTCTATTGAGCAGTTCTTC. It encodes CASSLDSIEQFF.

CDR3 amino acids: CASSPGGGSSGELFF. The CDR3, as DNA: TGTGCCAGCAGCCCCGGGGGGGGGAGCAGCGGGGAGCTGTTTTTT. This chain connects TRBV7-6 to TRBJ2-2; 8 nucleotides agree with TRBD2. Germline CDR1 SGHVS, CDR2 FNYEAQ. V dropped 5 bases and J dropped 7; count of bases not matched to a gene: 9. The CDR3 has 15 residues.

The chain combines TRBV30 with TRBJ2-5, with a tentative D call TRBD1 (5 bases). Trimming took off 0 bases at V and 3 bases at J, with 20 bases between the two ends. The CDR3 has 17 residues. Germline values: CDR1 GTSNPN, CDR2 SVGIG (reference sequence). The CDR3 DNA is TGTGCCTGGAGTGTAGGGGCTTTCCCCCCGAAGGAAGAGACCCAGTACTTC. Its protein is CAWSVGAFPPKEETQYF.

V gene TRBV28 combines with J gene TRBJ2-1, with TRBD2 matching 9 bases. Losses at the gene ends were 5 bases for V and 1 base for J; bases not matched to a gene: 3. This CDR3 is 15 amino acids long. CDR1 is MDHEN, CDR2 SYDVKM, per germline. CDR3 bases: TGTGCCAGCAGTGCTCTAGCGGGATCCTACAATGAGCAGTTCTTC. Its protein product is CASSALAGSYNEQFF.

This chain links TRBV5-4 with TRBJ2-7, with no clear D. Trimming pared 4 bases from V and 2 bases from J, leaving 13 bases between. From germline, CDR1 is SGHNT and CDR2 YYREEE (reference sequence). The CDR3 runs to 14 residues. The chain's CDR3 is CASSLSLVPYEQYF. The CDR3 nucleotides are TGTGCCAGCAGCCTGAGCTTGGTCCCCTACGAGCAGTACTTC.

Here the CDR3 reads CATSGDMSSYEQYF. CDR3 sequence (DNA): TGTGCCACCAGCGGCGACATGAGCTCCTACGAGCAGTACTTC. The chain employs TRBV15 and TRBJ2-7; D call uncertain. The ends were cut back, 5 bases at V and 0 bases at J, with 11 bases in the middle. The CDR3 is 14 residues long. Looked up from germline, CDR1 is LNHNV and CDR2 is YYDKDF (reference sequence).

This clone is termed large. The V call is TRBV27, the J call TRBJ2-7, with D possibly being TRBD2 (6 bases). The V gene lost 0 bases and the J gene lost 4 bases, with 16 bases spanning the gap. CDR1 and CDR2 from the germline V gene are MNHEY and SMNVEV (reference sequence). This CDR3 has 16 residues. The CDR3 DNA sequence: TGTGCCAGCAGTTTATCTTGGTCGGCTAGCGATTACGAGCAGTACTTC. Encoded protein: CASSLSWSASDYEQYF.

This chain connects TRBV6-1 to TRBJ2-7, with D unclear. The V gene lost 8 bases and the J gene lost 5 bases, with 4 bases spanning the gap. The V gene's germline CDR1 is MNHNS and CDR2 SASEGT. The CDR3 covers 9 residues. CDR3 residues: CASYHEQYF. CDR3 sequence (DNA): TGTGCCAGCTATCACGAGCAGTACTTC.

Details on this clone: Additional DNA sequences in this sample encode the identical CDR3. The J gene is TRBJ2-6, the V gene TRBV15; tentative D call: TRBD1 (5 bases). The V and J ends lost 6 bases and 0 bases respectively, with 6 bases between them. The V gene's germline CDR1 is LNHNV and CDR2 YYDKDF (reference sequence). CDR3 length equals 14 residues. CDR3 in amino acids: CATRDSSGANVLTF. In nucleotides, the CDR3 is TGTGCCACCAGAGACAGCTCTGGGGCCAACGTCCTGACTTTC.

In its sample, this clone was seen once. The DNA for the CDR3 is TGTGCCAGCACCTCCACAGGGCCCGAGCAGTACTTC. Translated: CASTSTGPEQYF. The genes are TRBV11-3 and TRBJ2-7, with D possibly matching TRBD1 (6 bases). V was clipped by 7 bases and J by 6 bases, with 13 bases between them. The CDR3 spans 12 residues. CDR1 is SGHNT and CDR2 is YENEEA in the germline V gene.

V usage is TRBV5-1 and J usage is TRBJ2-1, with D perhaps TRBD2 (6 bases). This CDR3 spans 17 amino acids. Trimming removed 1 base at V and 6 bases at J, with 20 bases between. Germline-derived CDR1 and CDR2 are SGHRS and YFSETQ. In nucleotides, the CDR3 is TGCGCCAGCAGCTTGTTCTCACTAAGTGGACTATCCAATGAGCAGTTCTTC. As protein: CASSLFSLSGLSNEQFF. Full variable domain (outside the CDR3, taken from reference TRBV5-1 and TRBJ2-1): KAGVTQTPRYLIKTRGQQVTLSCSPISGHRSVSWYQQTPGQGLQFLFEYFSETQRNKGNFPGRFSGRQFSNSRSEMNVSTLELGDSALYLCASSLFSLSGLSNEQFFGPGTRLTVL.

This rearrangement joins TRBV2 to TRBJ2-7; TRBD1 matches 7 bases. There are 15 residues in the CDR3. The germline V gene encodes CDR1 SNHLY and CDR2 FYNNEI. The J segment lost 2 bases and the V segment lost 0 bases, leaving 4 bases of the junction unmatched. The DNA of the CDR3 is TGTGCCAGCAGTGAAGCTACCGGGACAGCCTACGAGCAGTACTTC. As protein: CASSEATGTAYEQYF.

The chain is built from TRBV21-1 and TRBJ2-3; the table names TRBD2, a call not compared with the DNA. TRBV21-1 is annotated as a pseudogene. This CDR3 has 16 amino acids. The CDR3 loop is CASSKKGTSFTDTQYF. In DNA, the CDR3 is TGTGCCAGCAGCAAAAAAGGGACTAGCTTCACAGATACGCAGTATTTT.

The chain is built from TRBV29-1 and TRBJ2-1, with a possible D match to TRBD2 (5 bases). The CDR3 has 15 amino acids. With 6 bases removed from V and 0 bases from J, the gap between germline ends came to 15 bases. Germline V CDR1 and CDR2: SQVTM, ANQGSEA. CDR3 sequence: CSVEADGNSYNEQFF. The CDR3 DNA is TGCAGCGTAGAGGCGGACGGGAACTCCTACAATGAGCAGTTCTTC.

The chain couples TRBV6-5 to TRBJ2-3; the D gene is possibly TRBD1 (6 bases). The CDR3 length is 15 residues. V lost 3 bases, J lost 0 bases, and 10 bases lay in between. Germline V gives CDR1 MNHEY, CDR2 SVGAGI. The CDR3 reads CASSYVGHSTDTQYF. The CDR3 DNA is TGTGCCAGCAGTTATGTGGGACACAGCACAGATACGCAGTATTTT.

The chain has TRBV4-2 and TRBJ2-5; 7 positions agree with TRBD2. V shed 4 bases, J shed 2 bases, and the junction held 4 bases outside the gene matches. CDR3 length: 14 amino acids. Per germline, CDR1 LGHNA and CDR2 YNFKEQ. The CDR3 sequence is CASSLAGAQETQYF. The CDR3 DNA is TGTGCCAGCAGCCTGGCGGGAGCGCAAGAGACCCAGTACTTC.

This chain links TRBV13 with TRBJ1-2; D call uncertain. Trimming left V 2 bases short and J 3 bases short, with 4 bases between. Germline V gene sequence: CDR1 PRHDT, CDR2 FYEKMQ (reference sequence). This CDR3 has 12 residues. The CDR3 spells CASSLQDYGYTF. CDR3 coding DNA: TGTGCCAGCAGCTTACAGGACTATGGCTACACCTTC.

The chain combines TRBV28 with TRBJ2-5, with D possibly matching TRBD2 (5 bases). TRBJ2-7 explains the end of the DNA better; the J call may be wrong. Germline V CDR1 and CDR2: MDHEN, SYDVKM. This CDR3 is 14 amino acids long. The CDR3 nucleotides are TGTGCCAGCAGTTTAATGGCAGGAGGCTTCGAGCAGTACTTC. It yields the protein CASSLMAGGFEQYF.

The rearrangement joins TRBV5-4 to TRBJ2-5, with D hard to call. Trimming shortened V by 4 bases and J by 3 bases, and 16 bases separated the two germline ends. Germline-derived CDR1 and CDR2 are SGHNT and YYREEE (reference sequence). The length of the CDR3 is 15 residues. CDR3 in amino acids: CASSGVLRGEETQYF. The CDR3 DNA sequence: TGTGCCAGCAGCGGAGTCCTACGAGGAGAAGAGACCCAGTACTTC.